One T cell receptor beta chain is described in this entry. Its antigen is still unknown. This record belongs to a study of cytomegalovirus exposure and HLA in healthy donors. Study-wide background: Researchers found that roughly 81% of fewer than 450 genotyped donors fell within the Caucasian-associated ancestry cluster. Overall study findings and caveats: Sequencing had likely introduced a cluster of highly shared sequence variants as an artifact.

The PCR ran on 60 Vbeta and 13 Jbeta primers. The data were produced by immunoSEQ multiplex PCR, yet TCRdb's version contains in-frame clones alone and is incomplete. The sample holds around 130,000 clones, 70% to 90% seen once. CDR1 SGHRS and CDR2 YFSETQ come from the germline V gene. V dropped 6 bases and J dropped 2; count of bases not matched to a gene: 7. The CDR3 spans 14 residues. The clonotype was recovered from a woman aged 40-49 years in good health and CMV-seropositive. What was sequenced was PBMCs. V usage is TRBV5-1 and J usage is TRBJ2-5, with 7 positions matching TRBD1. DNA for the CDR3: TGCGCCAGCACCCCGGGGACAGCGCAAGAGACCCAGTACTTC. Residues: CASTPGTAQETQYF.